This is a list of T cell receptor beta chains from one sample in a study of cytomegalovirus exposure and HLA in healthy donors. Clones were read by immunoSEQ multiplex PCR, and TCRdb kept only the in-frame ones, dropping some. The data show 130,000 to 150,000 clones, with roughly 91% seen just once and 2.5% to 4% held by the top ten. The sequenced material came from PBMCs. These receptor sequences come from a young woman in good health and CMV-seropositive. Both conserved end residues are part of each CDR3. The order of the fields is clone size, J gene, V gene, D gene, CDR3 protein, CDR3 DNA. A D gene is named only where the DNA matches it firmly. Size tells how often a clone was seen (once, few, many) or the class of an expanded clone, and some rows leave it out.

- TRBJ1-4 TRBV29-1 TRBD1 CSVGDRGLSRANEKLFF TGCAGCGTTGGGGACAGGGGATTGAGTCGCGCTAATGAAAAACTGTTTTTT
few TRBJ2-2 TRBV7-9 - CASSLGKAGQHTGELFF TGTGCCAGCAGCTTAGGAAAGGCGGGACAGCACACCGGGGAGCTGTTTTTT
once TRBJ2-7 TRBV2 TRBD2 CASSEGLAETLPYEQYF TGTGCCAGCAGTGAGGGACTAGCGGAAACCCTTCCCTACGAGCAGTACTTC
- TRBJ2-7 TRBV19 - CASGSGEQYF TGTGCCAGTGGGAGCGGCGAGCAGTACTTC
- TRBJ1-2 TRBV2 - CASSSTGSGYTF TGTGCCAGCAGCTCGACAGGTTCTGGCTACACCTTC
- TRBJ1-5 TRBV5-4 - CASSFFGSNQPQHF TGTGCCAGCAGCTTTTTCGGTAGCAATCAGCCCCAGCATTTT
- TRBJ2-7 TRBV9 TRBD2 CASSGTSGAIAYEQYF TGTGCCAGCAGCGGGACTAGCGGGGCCATAGCCTACGAGCAGTACTTC
- TRBJ2-7 TRBV19 - CASSPTVRSYEQYF TGTGCCAGTAGCCCAACGGTACGCTCCTACGAGCAGTACTTC
- TRBJ2-5 TRBV6-5 TRBD2 CASSTLGLAGETQYF TGTGCCAGCAGTACCCTCGGACTAGCGGGAGAGACCCAGTACTTC
- TRBJ1-4 TRBV6-1 - CASDAVDEKLFF TGTGCCAGCGACGCGGTTGACGAAAAACTGTTTTTT
- TRBJ1-1 TRBV2 - CASSEAYRSQTEAFF TGTGCCAGCAGTGAAGCTTATAGGAGCCAGACTGAAGCTTTCTTT
once TRBJ2-1 TRBV7-2 - CASSLGPGVEQFF TGTGCCAGCAGCTTAGGACCGGGAGTCGAGCAGTTCTTC
- TRBJ1-2 TRBV6-5 - CASTDRSSYGYTF TGTGCCAGCACAGACAGGTCCTCATATGGCTACACCTTC
- TRBJ2-7 TRBV9 TRBD2 CASSVQAGWAYEQYF TGTGCCAGCAGCGTTCAAGCGGGATGGGCCTACGAGCAGTACTTC
once TRBJ2-3 TRBV11-3 TRBD2 CASSFSSGTSDTDTQYF TGTGCCAGCAGCTTCTCCTCCGGGACTAGCGACACAGATACGCAGTATTTT
- TRBJ2-3 TRBV9 TRBD1 CASSSRDSSTDTQYF TGTGCCAGCAGCTCACGGGACAGTAGCACAGATACGCAGTATTTT
- TRBJ2-7 TRBV19 TRBD1 CASSIEGQGIYEQYF TGTGCCAGTAGTATTGAAGGACAGGGGATCTACGAGCAGTACTTC
- TRBJ2-2 TRBV6-5 - CASNEDRNTGELFF TGTGCCAGCAACGAAGACAGGAACACCGGGGAGCTGTTTTTT
- TRBJ2-1 TRBV10-1 TRBD2 CASSEGASGNNEQFF TGCGCCAGCAGTGAAGGGGCTAGCGGGAACAATGAGCAGTTCTTC
- TRBJ2-7 TRBV6-1 TRBD2 CASSAGRAISEQYF TGTGCCAGCAGTGCCGGGAGGGCTATTTCCGAGCAGTACTTC
- TRBJ1-2 TRBV5-1 - CASSGKQGLGYTF TGCGCCAGCAGCGGTAAACAGGGTCTGGGCTACACCTTC
- TRBJ1-4 TRBV7-8 - CASSLLGQGREKLFF TGTGCCAGCAGCTTGTTAGGGCAGGGGCGAGAAAAACTGTTTTTT
- TRBJ1-1 TRBV2 - CASRRDEMTNTEAFF TGTGCCAGCAGGAGAGACGAGATGACTAACACTGAAGCTTTCTTT
- TRBJ1-5 TRBV7-9 TRBD1 CASSPDRGAQHF TGTGCCAGCAGCCCCGACAGGGGAGCCCAGCATTTT
- TRBJ1-3 TRBV5-1 TRBD1 CASSLSTGAGNTIYF TGCGCCAGCAGCTTGTCTACAGGGGCTGGAAACACCATATATTTT
- TRBJ1-1 TRBV30 - CAWSVMANTEAFF TGTGCCTGGAGTGTAATGGCCAACACTGAAGCTTTCTTT
- TRBJ2-1 TRBV28 TRBD2 CASTPASGWFFF TGTGCCAGCACCCCGGCTAGCGGGTGGTTCTTCTTC